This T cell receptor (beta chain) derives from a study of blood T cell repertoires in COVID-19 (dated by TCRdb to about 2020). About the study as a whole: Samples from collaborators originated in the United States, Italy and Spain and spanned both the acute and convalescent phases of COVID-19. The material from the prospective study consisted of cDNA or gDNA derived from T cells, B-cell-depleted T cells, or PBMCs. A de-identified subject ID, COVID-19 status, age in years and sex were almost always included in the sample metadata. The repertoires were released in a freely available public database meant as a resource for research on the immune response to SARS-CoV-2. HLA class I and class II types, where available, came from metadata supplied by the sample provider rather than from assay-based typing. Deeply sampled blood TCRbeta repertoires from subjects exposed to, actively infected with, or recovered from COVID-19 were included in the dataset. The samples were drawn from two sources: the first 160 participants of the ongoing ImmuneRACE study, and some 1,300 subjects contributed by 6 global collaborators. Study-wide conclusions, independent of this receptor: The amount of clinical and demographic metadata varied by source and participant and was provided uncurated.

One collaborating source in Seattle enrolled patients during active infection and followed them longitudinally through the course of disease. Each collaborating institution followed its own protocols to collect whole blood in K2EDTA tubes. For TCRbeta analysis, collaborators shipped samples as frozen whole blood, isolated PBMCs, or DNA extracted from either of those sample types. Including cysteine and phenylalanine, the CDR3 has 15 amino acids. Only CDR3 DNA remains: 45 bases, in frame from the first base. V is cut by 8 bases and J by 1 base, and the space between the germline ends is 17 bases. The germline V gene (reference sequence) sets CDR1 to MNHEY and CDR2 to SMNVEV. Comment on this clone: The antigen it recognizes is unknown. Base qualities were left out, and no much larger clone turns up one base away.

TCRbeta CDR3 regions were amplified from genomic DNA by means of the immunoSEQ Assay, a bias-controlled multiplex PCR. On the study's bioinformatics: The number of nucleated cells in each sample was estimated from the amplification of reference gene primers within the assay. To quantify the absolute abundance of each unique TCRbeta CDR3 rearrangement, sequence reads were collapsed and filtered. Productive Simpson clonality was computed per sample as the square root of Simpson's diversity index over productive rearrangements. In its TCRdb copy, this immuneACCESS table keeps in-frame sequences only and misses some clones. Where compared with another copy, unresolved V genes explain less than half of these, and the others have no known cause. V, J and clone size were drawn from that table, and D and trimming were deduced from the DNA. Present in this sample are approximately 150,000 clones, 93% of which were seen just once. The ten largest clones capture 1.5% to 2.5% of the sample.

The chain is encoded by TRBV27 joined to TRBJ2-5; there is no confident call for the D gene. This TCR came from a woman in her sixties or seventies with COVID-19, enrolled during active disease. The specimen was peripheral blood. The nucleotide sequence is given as TGTGCCAGCGCGCTACTGCTCGGCGGCCAAGAGACCCAGTACTTC. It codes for CASALLLGGQETQYF.